What follows is one T cell receptor (beta chain) and its context. What antigen it recognizes has not been identified. Base qualities are not at hand, and no much larger clone is one base apart. Library method: 5' RACE. Sequencing used an Illumina HiSeq 2500. A second PCR of about 6 to 11 cycles was run with a J-beta primer mix and a sample-barcoded 5' primer. A unique molecular identifier was introduced onto each TCR beta cDNA molecule by a template-switch 5' adaptor carrying 12 random nucleotides. At least 2.5 million CDR3-containing paired-end reads were obtained from each sample. All of the RNA was converted into first-strand cDNA using the Mint cDNA synthesis kit, with a TRBC-specific oligonucleotide serving as the primer. Following uracil-DNA glycosylase treatment, all cDNA underwent a first 18-cycle PCR with the universal primers M1SS and BC2_uni_R. On the study's bioinformatics: Normalization of each sample was performed by random selection of 1 million high-quality reads, each carrying a distinct molecular identifier. Instead of being binned into consensus sequences, reads that shared molecular identifiers were thrown out. MiTCR, run with a Q25 quality threshold and the strictest error-elimination algorithm, handled CDR3 identification, clonotype clustering and error correction. A nonparametric unseen species model using Euler transformation provided a lower-bound estimate of total TCR beta diversity. The public reads were run again by TCRdb, first through fastp at Q25 and then through MiXCR, and only productive beta chains were kept. Rows with a matching CDR3 protein are joined into one entry that keeps the most common DNA and genes. It is TCRdb's table, rather than the study itself, that gives the V and J calls and clone size. The sample table holds some 760,000 distinct CDR3 sequences, of which around 25% were seen once. The ten biggest clones cover more than 7.5% of the sample.

These data originate in a study of blood T cells in healthy people across ages (dated by TCRdb to 2013 to 2016). For the study in its entirety: In model experiments, template switching captured roughly one uniquely barcoded TCR beta cDNA molecule for every two T cells. Age-related changes in TCR beta repertoire diversity were measured in the study by deep sequencing normalized with unique cDNA molecular identifiers. Donors were grouped into four age groups: young (average 16 years), middle-aged (about 38), aged (around 60) and long-lived (about 82). Using the same blood draw, the study looked at two additional independent replicas of 1 million unique cDNA reads for two donors, one aged 18 to 30 and the other aged 80 or older.

Here is what the overall study found, with its caveats: There was a strong correlation between observed TCR beta diversity and the percentage of naive T cells measured by flow cytometry. Estimates of total diversity from one million sequenced T cells were regarded as lower bounds and underestimates. Compared with the aged group, more naive CD4+ T cells, fewer expanded clones and increased TCR diversity were shown by the long-lived group, suggesting age selection. Bulk unsorted PBMC profiling prevented conclusive comparison of naive and antigen-experienced compartments. As age increased, observed TCR beta diversity per million T cells dropped in a roughly linear way, and a significant reduction was already evident by age 40. Donor CMV infection status was unknown, potentially confounding age-related changes in expanded clonotypes.

The donors were roughly 38 Caucasian individuals from Russia, aged about 6 to 95 years, who were systemically healthy. Around 9.9 milliliters of peripheral blood were collected from each donor into EDTA-treated Vacutainer tubes. PBMCs were isolated by Ficoll-Paque density-gradient centrifugation, with at least 6.5 million obtained per sample. Total RNA, at least 5.5 micrograms per sample, was extracted from PBMCs with Trizol reagent. For every donor, flow cytometry on a PBMC aliquot measured the percentage of naive CD45RAhigh/CD27high T cells. These data were likewise used in another study, on T cells of mothers and their children. The second study also describes: Nine systemically healthy Caucasian individuals served as donors, namely three mothers together with their six children. cDNA synthesis consumed the entire amount of extracted RNA, loaded at approximately 1.6 ug RNA in each 15 ul reaction. In the second PCR, the M1S primer introduced both the sample barcodes and 2-4 random nucleotides. More than 9 million TCR beta CDR3 reads were obtained from each mother, and about 3 million reads were obtained from each child. In both related and unrelated pairs, thymic selection shapes the output of TCR recombination in a similar way, with inherited differences having only a minor effect. Normalized repertoire overlap was always slightly but never significantly higher in related than unrelated mother-child pairs. With a sensitivity of about 100 clones per million clonotypes, no persistent microchimeric T cell clones were detected. The study used deep NGS to compare TCR beta repertoires of mothers and children, seeking features distinguishing related mother-child pairs from unrelated individuals. On average, the children were around 11 +/- 4 years old, while the mothers were about 40 +/- 4 years old. Libraries were sequenced on Illumina HiSeq 2000 with 100+100 nt paired-end reads after adapter ligation with NEBNext reagents. To prevent cross-contamination, the mother and child libraries were prepared a month apart and were sequenced in separate runs. For each donor, somewhere between roughly 450,000 and 2,200,000 distinct TCR beta clonotypes were identified. Naive TCR beta clonotypes were estimated from low-frequency clonotypes matched to each donor's FACS-determined naive share, without sorting.

Source material: blood. The TCR sequence derives from a boy aged 10-17 years in good health.

The CDR3 amino acid sequence is: CASSPRTNLGEQYF. The DNA sequence is TGTGCCAGCAGTCCCCGGACTAACTTGGGCGAGCAGTACTTC. The sequence joins TRBV28 to TRBJ2-7; perhaps TRBD2 is the D gene, with 6 bases matching. The CDR3 holds 14 amino acids from the cysteine to the phenylalanine. The read is trimmed to its CDR3 DNA, 42 bases read in frame from base 1. The germline V gene supplies CDR1 MDHEN and CDR2 SYDVKM. Trimming costs V 5 bases and J 6 bases, and their ends lie 17 bases apart.